A selection of T cell receptor beta chains follows, all from one sample in a study of shared clonotypes between healthy human individuals. Assay: immunoSEQ multiplex PCR; the TCRdb copy retains only in-frame clones and omits some. The data contain approximately 1,500,000 clones, 95% to 99% of them singletons. The specimen sequenced was naive CD4+ T cells sorted from blood. The origin of the receptors is a man aged 25-45 years in good health. Each CDR3 is given with its conserved first and last residue. The D gene is left open where the match is weak. The size field is filled for only some rows; it gives once, few, many or a size class.

- | TRBJ2-2 | - | TRBV18 | TGTGCCAGCTCATCCCTGGACAGTTTCACCGGGGAGCTGTTTTTT | CASSSLDSFTGELFF
- | TRBJ1-5 | - | TRBV30 | TGTGCCAAAAAGGACGGATTAAATCAGCCCCAGCATTTT | CAKKDGLNQPQHF
- | TRBJ2-1 | - | TRBV10-1 | TGCGCCAGCAGTGAAATGGGAGTCGGCTACAATGAGCAGTTCTTC | CASSEMGVGYNEQFF
- | TRBJ2-5 | - | TRBV6-6 | TGTGCCAGTCACTCACCGTACCAAGAGACCCAGTACTTC | CASHSPYQETQYF
- | TRBJ1-5 | - | TRBV18 | TGTGCCAGCTCACCATTTGGCCAGGGGAGAGGACAGCCCCAGCATTTT | CASSPFGQGRGQPQHF
TRBD2 | TRBJ2-7 | - | TRBV5-8 | TGTGCCAGCAGCACCTTGACTAGCGGGATCTCCTACGAGCAGTACTTC | CASSTLTSGISYEQYF
TRBD2 | TRBJ2-5 | - | TRBV29-1 | TGCAGCGGAGAGGCTAGCGGGATTGAGACCCAGTACTTC | CSGEASGIETQYF
- | TRBJ1-2 | once | TRBV5-1 | TGCGCCAGCAGCCCCGGGTGGACAGACAACTATGGCTACACCTTC | CASSPGWTDNYGYTF
TRBD1 | TRBJ2-7 | - | TRBV30 | TGTGCCTGGAGTGGACAGGGAAGGTACGAGCAGTACTTC | CAWSGQGRYEQYF
- | TRBJ2-2 | - | TRBV2 | TGTGCCAGCTACGCGGGACAGCCGAACACCGGGGAGCTGTTTTTT | CASYAGQPNTGELFF
- | TRBJ2-1 | - | TRBV29-1 | TGCAGCGCTTTAGCGGTTTGGGACGAGCAGTTCTTC | CSALAVWDEQFF
- | TRBJ2-6 | - | TRBV28 | TGTGCCAGCAGTTTCCGGAGCTCTGGGGCCAACGTCCTGACTTTC | CASSFRSSGANVLTF
- | TRBJ2-1 | once | TRBV6-5 | TGTGCCAGCAGACGCGACCTTATGGCATACAATGAGCAGTTCTTC | CASRRDLMAYNEQFF
- | TRBJ2-2 | - | TRBV5-4 | TGTGCCAGCAGTCAAACAGGGTTTGGCGGGGAGCTGTTTTTT | CASSQTGFGGELFF
- | TRBJ2-7 | once | TRBV5-4 | TGTGCCAGCAGCTTGGCAGGGGTAAGCTCCTACGAGCAGTACTTC | CASSLAGVSSYEQYF
- | TRBJ1-1 | - | TRBV12-5 | TGTGCTAGTGGTTTAGACGGCGAATTACGGGGGCTCGGTGCTTTCTTT | CASGLDGELRGLGAFF
TRBD1 | TRBJ2-4 | - | TRBV4-1 | TGCGCCAGCAGCCCACAGGGGGACATTCAGTACTTC | CASSPQGDIQYF
- | TRBJ2-5 | once | TRBV6-5 | TGTGCCAGCAGTTACTCGAAGCGCTCGTACCAAGAGACCCAGTACTTC | CASSYSKRSYQETQYF
- | TRBJ2-2 | - | TRBV5-1 | TGCGCCAGCAGCTTTAACGGGGTACACACCGGGGAGCTGTTTTTT | CASSFNGVHTGELFF
TRBD2 | TRBJ2-3 | - | TRBV7-8 | TGTGCCAGCAGCCAAGGGGGACTAGCGGGATACACAGATACGCAGTATTTT | CASSQGGLAGYTDTQYF
- | TRBJ2-5 | - | TRBV18 | TGTGCCAGCTCAAACCGGGAGACCCAGTACTTC | CASSNRETQYF
TRBD1 | TRBJ1-5 | - | TRBV5-1 | TGCGCCAGCAGCTTGGGTGGGACAGGGCTTCAGCCCCAGCATTTT | CASSLGGTGLQPQHF
- | TRBJ1-1 | - | TRBV15 | TGTGCCACCAGCCGTGGACCAAACACTGAAGCTTTCTTT | CATSRGPNTEAFF
- | TRBJ2-4 | - | TRBV2 | TGTGCCAGCAGTAACTTAGGGGGAGTGAACTTC | CASSNLGGVNF
- | TRBJ2-7 | - | TRBV2 | TGTGCCAGTCGCAGCTCCTACGAGCAGTACTTC | CASRSSYEQYF
- | TRBJ2-1 | - | TRBV9 | TGTGCCAGCAGCGTAGTTATAACGAGCTCCTACAATGAGCAGTTCTTC | CASSVVITSSYNEQFF
- | TRBJ2-1 | - | TRBV9 | TGTGCCAGCAGCGTAGCATCCGGCAATGAGCAGTTCTTC | CASSVASGNEQFF
- | TRBJ1-2 | - | TRBV6-5 | TGTGCCAGCAGTTACTCGATGGGATTCGTAGATGGCTACACCTTC | CASSYSMGFVDGYTF
TRBD1 | TRBJ1-2 | - | TRBV10-3 | TGTGCCATCAGTGAGCCTACAGGGACAGGGGGAGGCTACACCTTC | CAISEPTGTGGGYTF
TRBD2 | TRBJ2-1 | - | TRBV4-1 | TGCGCCAGCAGCCAAGATCGGACTAGGGATGAGCAGTTCTTC | CASSQDRTRDEQFF
TRBD1 | TRBJ2-7 | - | TRBV28 | TGTGCCAGCAGCCCGGGACAGGGGGTCTTCTCCTACGAGCAGTACTTC | CASSPGQGVFSYEQYF
TRBD1 | TRBJ1-1 | - | TRBV29-1 | TGCAGCGCCCGAGGACAGGGGGCGTTTGTGAACACTGAAGCTTTCTTT | CSARGQGAFVNTEAFF
- | TRBJ1-2 | - | TRBV5-4 | TGTGCCAGCAGCTTGGAGACGGGGAGGAACTATGGCTACACCTTC | CASSLETGRNYGYTF
TRBD1 | TRBJ1-1 | once | TRBV29-1 | TGCAGCGTTGTACAGGGGAGCACTGAAGCTTTCTTT | CSVVQGSTEAFF
- | TRBJ2-1 | - | TRBV5-1 | TGCGCCAGCAGCTCGGCACGTAACTACAATGAGCAGTTCTTC | CASSSARNYNEQFF
- | TRBJ2-7 | - | TRBV9 | TGTGCCAGCAGGGGAGAATCCTACGAGCAGTACTTC | CASRGESYEQYF
- | TRBJ2-1 | once | TRBV28 | TGTGCCACCGCTAGGACGGCAGTTAATGAGCAGTTCTTC | CATARTAVNEQFF
- | TRBJ2-5 | - | TRBV29-1 | TGCAGCGTTGAAGTCGCGACAGGAACCCAAGAGACCCAGTACTTC | CSVEVATGTQETQYF
- | TRBJ1-2 | - | TRBV4-3 | TGCGCCAGCAGCCAAGACGTGTCAGGACGAAACTATGGCTACACCTTC | CASSQDVSGRNYGYTF
- | TRBJ2-1 | - | TRBV28 | TGTGCCAACTCACCCGGGACCTTCTACAATGAGCAGTTCTTC | CANSPGTFYNEQFF
- | TRBJ2-3 | - | TRBV9 | TGTGCCAGCAGCGTAGTTACTAGCACAGATACGCAGTATTTT | CASSVVTSTDTQYF
TRBD1 | TRBJ2-7 | - | TRBV15 | TGTGCCACCAGCAGAGTGGGACAGCTCTCCTACGAGCAGTACTTC | CATSRVGQLSYEQYF
- | TRBJ1-2 | - | TRBV28 | TGTGCCAGCAGTTTCCAAGGCCTCACGGCCCGTTTCGACGGCTATGGCTACACCTTC | CASSFQGLTARFDGYGYTF
TRBD2 | TRBJ2-1 | - | TRBV28 | TGTGCCAGTGAAACAAATCTAGCGGGGTCCTACAATGAGCAGTTCTTC | CASETNLAGSYNEQFF
- | TRBJ2-2 | - | TRBV5-4 | TGTGCCAGCAGCTCCCAGGGGAATCGGGCCGGGGAGCTGTTTTTT | CASSSQGNRAGELFF
TRBD2 | TRBJ2-1 | - | TRBV10-3 | TGTGCCATCAGTGCCCCGGGGGAAGCGGGAGTCAATGAGCAGTTCTTC | CAISAPGEAGVNEQFF